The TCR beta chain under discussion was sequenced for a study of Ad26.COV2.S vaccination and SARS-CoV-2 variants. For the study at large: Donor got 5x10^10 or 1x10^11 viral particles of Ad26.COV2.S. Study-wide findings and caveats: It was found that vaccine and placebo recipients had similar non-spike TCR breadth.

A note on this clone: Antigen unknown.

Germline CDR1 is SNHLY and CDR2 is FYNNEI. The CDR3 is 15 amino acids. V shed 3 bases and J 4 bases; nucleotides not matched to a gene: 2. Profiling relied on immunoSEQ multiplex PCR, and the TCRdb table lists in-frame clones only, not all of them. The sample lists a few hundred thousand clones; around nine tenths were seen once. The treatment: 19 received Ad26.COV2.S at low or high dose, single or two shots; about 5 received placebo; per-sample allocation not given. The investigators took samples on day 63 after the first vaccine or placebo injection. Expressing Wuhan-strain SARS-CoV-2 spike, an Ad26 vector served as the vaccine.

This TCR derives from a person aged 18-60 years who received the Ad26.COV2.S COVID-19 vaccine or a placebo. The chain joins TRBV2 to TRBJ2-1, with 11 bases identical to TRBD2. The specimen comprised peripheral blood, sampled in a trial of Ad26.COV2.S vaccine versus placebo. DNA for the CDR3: TGTGCCAGCAGTGATCTAGCGGGGGGATACAATGAGCAGTTCTTC. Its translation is CASSDLAGGYNEQFF.